These 2 T cell receptor beta chains came from one sample sequenced in a study of blood T cell repertoires in COVID-19. The protocol was immunoSEQ multiplex PCR, while the TCRdb copy is restricted to in-frame clones and leaves out a portion. The sample holds some 200,000 clones, approximately 84% seen once. The sample comprised peripheral blood. These receptor sequences come from an elderly man with acute or convalescent COVID-19.

The chain couples TRBV18 to TRBJ2-5; 7 positions agree with TRBD1. The germline V gene encodes CDR1 KGHSH and CDR2 LQKENI. This CDR3 spans 16 amino acids. The junction had 8 bases not matched to a gene; V was cut back by 3 bases and J by 1 base. CDR3 protein: CASSPFNRGTQETQYF. The CDR3 DNA reads TGTGCCAGCTCACCGTTCAACAGGGGAACCCAAGAGACCCAGTACTTC.

The chain joins TRBV2 to TRBJ2-7, with 10 bases aligning to TRBD1. Trimming took 5 bases from V and 3 from J; bases not matched to a gene: 1. Per germline, CDR1 SNHLY and CDR2 FYNNEI. This CDR3 comprises 13 residues. CDR3 sequence: CASSRDRGYEQYF. CDR3 sequence (DNA): TGTGCCAGCAGTCGGGACAGGGGCTACGAGCAGTACTTC.